A selection of T cell receptor beta chains follows, all from one sample in a study of identical twins. TCRdb called the 5' RACE reads again in MiXCR, with one record for every CDR3 protein. The table lists hundreds of thousands of distinct CDR3 sequences, 5.5% to 7.5% of them singletons. The sequencing sample was made of naive T cells sorted from blood. The origin of the receptors is a young man in good health. CDR3s include the opening cysteine and the closing phenylalanine or tryptophan. A D gene is named only where the DNA matches it firmly. Some rows mark clone size as missing; the rest say once, few, many or name a class of expanded clone.

CDR3 protein: CASSPFGGGELFF
CDR3 DNA: TGTGCCAGCAGTCCATTTGGGGGCGGGGAGCTGTTTTTT
V gene: TRBV12-3/TRBV12-4
J gene: TRBJ2-2
clone size: many
D gene: -

CDR3 protein: CSARGRREGRGNTDTQYF
CDR3 DNA: TGCAGTGCTAGGGGGCGGCGGGAGGGCCGGGGGAACACAGATACGCAGTATTTT
V gene: TRBV20-1
J gene: TRBJ2-3
clone size: few
D gene: TRBD2

CDR3 protein: CASSLASGTGANVLTF
CDR3 DNA: TGTGCCAGCAGCTTAGCGTCCGGGACTGGGGCCAACGTCCTGACTTTC
V gene: TRBV7-2
J gene: TRBJ2-6
clone size: few
D gene: -

CDR3 protein: CASSLGDNEQYF
CDR3 DNA: TGTGCCAGCAGTTTAGGGGACAACGAGCAGTACTTC
V gene: TRBV28
J gene: TRBJ2-7
clone size: few
D gene: -

CDR3 protein: CSARHGASGGNEQFF
CDR3 DNA: TGCAGTGCTAGACATGGGGCTAGCGGGGGGAATGAGCAGTTCTTC
V gene: TRBV20-1
J gene: TRBJ2-1
clone size: many
D gene: TRBD2

CDR3 protein: CAWSGDTGLHTQYF
CDR3 DNA: TGTGCCTGGAGTGGGGACACGGGCTTACATACGCAGTATTTT
V gene: TRBV30
J gene: TRBJ2-3
clone size: -
D gene: -

CDR3 protein: CASSPSTSGQETQYF
CDR3 DNA: TGTGCCAGCAGCCCGTCGACTAGCGGACAAGAGACCCAGTACTTC
V gene: TRBV7-2
J gene: TRBJ2-5
clone size: many
D gene: TRBD2

CDR3 protein: CASSLDRVSGGYTF
CDR3 DNA: TGTGCCAGCAGTCTCGACAGGGTCTCTGGTGGCTACACCTTC
V gene: TRBV6-5
J gene: TRBJ1-2
clone size: few
D gene: TRBD1

CDR3 protein: CASSQSLAGGDNEQFF
CDR3 DNA: TGCGCCAGCAGCCAATCACTAGCGGGAGGAGATAATGAGCAGTTCTTC
V gene: TRBV5-1
J gene: TRBJ2-1
clone size: many
D gene: TRBD2

CDR3 protein: CSVEPGTSGFWTYNEQFF
CDR3 DNA: TGCAGCGTTGAGCCCGGGACTAGCGGGTTCTGGACCTACAATGAGCAGTTCTTC
V gene: TRBV29-1
J gene: TRBJ2-1
clone size: many
D gene: TRBD2

CDR3 protein: CASSLPGNYEQYF
CDR3 DNA: TGTGCCAGTAGTCTCCCTGGAAACTACGAGCAGTACTTC
V gene: TRBV19
J gene: TRBJ2-7
clone size: -
D gene: -

CDR3 protein: CASTPFAGAEQYF
CDR3 DNA: TGTGCCAGCACCCCTTTCGCAGGGGCCGAGCAGTACTTC
V gene: TRBV6-1
J gene: TRBJ2-7
clone size: few
D gene: -

CDR3 protein: CASSARQGSRETQYF
CDR3 DNA: TGTGCCAGCAGCGCCCGACAGGGCTCCCGGGAGACCCAGTACTTC
V gene: TRBV11-2
J gene: TRBJ2-5
clone size: few
D gene: TRBD1

CDR3 protein: CASRGTGRELFF
CDR3 DNA: TGTGCCAGCAGGGGGACAGGACGGGAGCTGTTTTTT
V gene: TRBV25-1
J gene: TRBJ2-2
clone size: many
D gene: TRBD1

CDR3 protein: CASSKDRVDEQYF
CDR3 DNA: TGTGCCAGCAGCAAGGACAGGGTGGACGAGCAGTACTTC
V gene: TRBV7-9
J gene: TRBJ2-7
clone size: -
D gene: TRBD1

CDR3 protein: CAISESKTGDRGYTF
CDR3 DNA: TGTGCCATCAGTGAGTCGAAGACAGGGGACAGGGGCTACACCTTC
V gene: TRBV10-3
J gene: TRBJ1-2
clone size: -
D gene: TRBD1

CDR3 protein: CSVGLQNTEAFF
CDR3 DNA: TGCAGCGTGGGACTTCAAAACACTGAAGCTTTCTTT
V gene: TRBV29-1
J gene: TRBJ1-1
clone size: few
D gene: -

CDR3 protein: CASSSGDRFHYEQYF
CDR3 DNA: TGTGCCAGCAGTTCCGGAGACAGATTCCACTACGAGCAGTACTTC
V gene: TRBV6-7
J gene: TRBJ2-7
clone size: many
D gene: -

CDR3 protein: CAISEHSLLPGELFF
CDR3 DNA: TGTGCCATCAGTGAGCACTCCCTGCTACCCGGGGAGCTGTTTTTT
V gene: TRBV10-3
J gene: TRBJ2-2
clone size: many
D gene: -

CDR3 protein: CSVGINEQFF
CDR3 DNA: TGCAGCGTTGGCATCAATGAGCAGTTCTTC
V gene: TRBV29-1
J gene: TRBJ2-1
clone size: -
D gene: -

CDR3 protein: CATSASDEGNIQYF
CDR3 DNA: TGTGCCACCAGTGCCTCGGACGAAGGAAACATTCAGTACTTC
V gene: TRBV24-1
J gene: TRBJ2-4
clone size: many
D gene: -

CDR3 protein: CAISERAGGGLEQYF
CDR3 DNA: TGTGCCATCAGTGAGCGGGCGGGGGGCGGGCTCGAGCAGTACTTC
V gene: TRBV10-3
J gene: TRBJ2-7
clone size: many
D gene: TRBD2

CDR3 protein: CASSNPEDRKFF
CDR3 DNA: TGCGCCAGCAGCAACCCCGAGGACAGAAAGTTCTTC
V gene: TRBV5-1
J gene: TRBJ2-1
clone size: -
D gene: -

CDR3 protein: CASREATNEKLFF
CDR3 DNA: TGTGCCAGCCGGGAAGCAACTAATGAAAAACTGTTTTTT
V gene: TRBV4-2
J gene: TRBJ1-4
clone size: -
D gene: -

CDR3 protein: CASSLNSGAQETQYF
CDR3 DNA: TGCGCCAGCAGCTTGAATTCAGGGGCACAAGAGACCCAGTACTTC
V gene: TRBV5-1
J gene: TRBJ2-5
clone size: few
D gene: -

CDR3 protein: CATSRAVDREQFF
CDR3 DNA: TGTGCCACCAGCAGAGCCGTTGATCGGGAGCAGTTCTTC
V gene: TRBV15
J gene: TRBJ2-1
clone size: many
D gene: -

CDR3 protein: CASSLSGRAIDTQYF
CDR3 DNA: TGTGCCAGCAGTCTCAGCGGGAGGGCCATAGATACGCAGTATTTT
V gene: TRBV11-2
J gene: TRBJ2-3
clone size: many
D gene: TRBD2

CDR3 protein: CSVEDPGSNQPQHF
CDR3 DNA: TGCAGCGTTGAAGATCCGGGTAGCAATCAGCCCCAGCATTTT
V gene: TRBV29-1
J gene: TRBJ1-5
clone size: many
D gene: -

CDR3 protein: CAHSQGTYQETQYF
CDR3 DNA: TGTGCCCACAGTCAGGGAACTTACCAAGAGACCCAGTACTTC
V gene: TRBV15
J gene: TRBJ2-5
clone size: many
D gene: -

CDR3 protein: CASSQGIWGAYEQYF
CDR3 DNA: TGCGCCAGCAGCCAAGGAATTTGGGGGGCCTACGAGCAGTACTTC
V gene: TRBV4-3
J gene: TRBJ2-7
clone size: few
D gene: -

CDR3 protein: CATSVSGYLNEQFF
CDR3 DNA: TGTGCCACCAGTGTTAGCGGCTATTTGAATGAGCAGTTCTTC
V gene: TRBV24-1
J gene: TRBJ2-1
clone size: many
D gene: -

CDR3 protein: CASSYPVSGQETQYF
CDR3 DNA: TGTGCCAGCAGCTACCCCGTTAGCGGACAAGAGACCCAGTACTTC
V gene: TRBV11-2
J gene: TRBJ2-5
clone size: -
D gene: -

CDR3 protein: CASSQELAGGRETQYF
CDR3 DNA: TGTGCCAGCAGCCAAGAACTAGCGGGAGGGCGGGAGACCCAGTACTTC
V gene: TRBV3-1
J gene: TRBJ2-5
clone size: -
D gene: TRBD2

CDR3 protein: CASSLSRGKNTEAFF
CDR3 DNA: TGTGCCAGCAGCCTAAGCAGGGGGAAGAACACTGAAGCTTTCTTT
V gene: TRBV7-9
J gene: TRBJ1-1
clone size: many
D gene: TRBD1

CDR3 protein: CASSKFEGSDTQYF
CDR3 DNA: TGTGCCAGCAGCAAATTTGAGGGATCAGATACGCAGTATTTT
V gene: TRBV21-1
J gene: TRBJ2-3
clone size: few
D gene: -

CDR3 protein: CASRVTDNTGELFF
CDR3 DNA: TGTGCCAGCAGGGTGACTGACAACACCGGGGAGCTGTTTTTT
V gene: TRBV2
J gene: TRBJ2-2
clone size: few
D gene: -

CDR3 protein: CASSSLKGETGELFF
CDR3 DNA: TGTGCCAGCAGCTCTCTAAAGGGGGAAACCGGGGAGCTGTTTTTT
V gene: TRBV7-6
J gene: TRBJ2-2
clone size: few
D gene: -

CDR3 protein: CASSLEARASTDTQYF
CDR3 DNA: TGTGCCAGCAGCTTAGAGGCCAGGGCAAGCACAGATACGCAGTATTTT
V gene: TRBV7-8
J gene: TRBJ2-3
clone size: many
D gene: -

CDR3 protein: CATSDHRRDLSTDTQYF
CDR3 DNA: TGTGCCACCAGTGACCACCGCAGGGACCTTAGCACAGATACGCAGTATTTT
V gene: TRBV24-1
J gene: TRBJ2-3
clone size: few
D gene: -

CDR3 protein: CASSPGEAEAFF
CDR3 DNA: TGCGCCAGCAGCCCGGGGGAGGCTGAAGCTTTCTTT
V gene: TRBV5-1
J gene: TRBJ1-1
clone size: many
D gene: -

CDR3 protein: CASSGLAGVGYNEQFF
CDR3 DNA: TGTGCCAGCAGCGGACTAGCGGGAGTGGGATACAATGAGCAGTTCTTC
V gene: TRBV7-6
J gene: TRBJ2-1
clone size: few
D gene: TRBD2